The clone carrying this T cell receptor beta chain was detected only once. Study processing details: Reference gene primer amplification gave estimated nucleated cell counts. The data were produced by immunoSEQ multiplex PCR, yet TCRdb's version contains in-frame clones alone and is incomplete. From that table come the V and J calls and clone size; the DNA was used to work out D and trimming. The sample shows around 300,000 clones, approximately 91% of them seen only once. Trimming shortened V by 3 bases and J by 6 bases, and 9 bases separated the two germline ends. From germline, CDR1 is LGHDT and CDR2 YNNKEL (reference sequence). This CDR3 comprises 12 residues. This entry is derived from a study of blood T cell repertoires in COVID-19. Study background: The United States, Italy and Spain supplied acute and convalescent COVID-19 samples.

Sequenced input: peripheral blood. The chain links TRBV3-1 (or the pseudogene TRBV3-2) to TRBJ2-7, with D uncertain. The TCR sequence derives from a middle-aged woman who had recovered from COVID-19. Here the CDR3 reads CASSQFPGEQYF. CDR3 in DNA: TGTGCCAGCAGCCAGTTTCCGGGCGAGCAGTACTTC.